The 20 T cell receptor beta chains in this list originate from one sample, sequenced in a study of beta chain features in type 1 diabetes. Expressed TCRB transcripts got sequenced, as all isolated RNA was reverse transcribed. Profiled with immunoSEQ multiplex PCR; TCRdb holds only in-frame clones, not every one. The data contain 200,000 to 250,000 clones, 9.6% of them seen just once; the ten biggest clones take up just under 0.035%. Input material: naive CD4+ T cells from blood. These TCRs come from a woman aged 18-29 years in good health.

The DNA for the CDR3 is TGCGCCAGCAGCTCCGCAGGGCTCCGCTATGGCTACACCTTC. This sequence encodes CASSSAGLRYGYTF. V usage is TRBV5-1 and J usage is TRBJ1-2, with D perhaps matching TRBD1 (5 bases). The CDR3 is 14 amino acids. From germline, CDR1 is SGHRS and CDR2 YFSETQ. The V end was cut by 3 bases, the J end by 4 bases, with 13 bases between.

This clone was picked up a small number of times. The V call is TRBV7-8, the J call TRBJ1-5; unclear D gene. The germline V and J ends were trimmed by 3 bases and 0 bases, with 6 bases remaining between them. Germline V gives CDR1 SGHVS, CDR2 FQNEAQ. The CDR3 is made up of 14 amino acids. The CDR3 region is CASSFGDSNQPQHF. In nucleotides, the CDR3 is TGTGCCAGCAGCTTCGGGGATAGCAATCAGCCCCAGCATTTT.

This clone has a handful of counts. The chain uses TRBV9 and TRBJ2-1, with 9 bases aligning to TRBD2. The CDR3 extends over 16 amino acids. From germline, CDR1 is SGDLS and CDR2 YYNGEE. V lost 0 bases and J lost 5; bases outside the gene matches: 6. CDR3 protein: CASSVASGNVDNEQFF. DNA for the CDR3: TGTGCCAGCAGCGTAGCTAGCGGGAATGTGGACAATGAGCAGTTCTTC.

The rearrangement joins TRBV19 to TRBJ2-3; TRBD2 matches at 9 bases. This CDR3 has 15 residues. Germline V gives CDR1 LNHDA, CDR2 SQIVND (reference sequence). The V segment lost 5 bases and the J segment 5 bases; nucleotides outside the gene matches: 8. CDR3 sequence: CASSPPLAGRDTQYF. The CDR3 DNA reads TGTGCCAGTAGTCCCCCCCTAGCGGGGAGAGATACGCAGTATTTT.

This clone was detected only a few times. The V call is TRBV5-6, the J call TRBJ2-7, with D hard to call. With 4 bases removed from V and 6 bases from J, the gap between germline ends came to 14 bases. CDR1 and CDR2 (germline): SGHDT, YYEEEE. This CDR3 contains 13 residues. For the CDR3, the DNA is TGTGCCAGCAGCCTCCGGGTGCGGAGCGAGCAGTACTTC. This encodes CASSLRVRSEQYF.

This clone has just a few counts. The sample has other DNA sequences that encode this CDR3 too. V is TRBV5-1 and J is TRBJ1-5; 11 positions match TRBD1. This CDR3 contains 15 residues. CDR1 and CDR2 (germline): SGHRS, YFSETQ. The J segment lost 4 bases and the V segment lost 0 bases, leaving 0 bases of the junction unmatched. The CDR3 spells CASSLGDRGNQPQHF. The CDR3 region has the DNA TGCGCCAGCAGCTTGGGGGACAGGGGGAATCAGCCCCAGCATTTT.

This clone was picked up a small number of times. This chain joins TRBV2 and TRBJ1-1, with D maybe TRBD1 (5 bases). Germline values: CDR1 SNHLY, CDR2 FYNNEI. V lost 2 bases and J lost 8, with 12 bases in between. The length of the CDR3 is 13 residues. CDR3 bases: TGTGCCAGCAGTGAATCGGGGGTAGGAGAAGCTTTCTTT. Translating gives CASSESGVGEAFF.

V usage is TRBV29-1 and J usage is TRBJ2-1, with 9 bases fitting TRBD2. Germline V CDR1 and CDR2: SQVTM, ANQGSEA. V shed 6 bases, J shed 6 bases, and the junction held 12 bases outside the gene matches. The CDR3 consists of 15 residues. The CDR3 reads CSVRISGSPLNEQFF. CDR3 nucleotides: TGCAGCGTCCGGATTAGCGGGAGTCCCCTCAATGAGCAGTTCTTC.

The rearrangement uses TRBV6-5 and TRBJ1-5, with D possibly being TRBD1 (5 bases). The length of the CDR3 is 13 residues. V was pared by 8 bases and J by 3 bases, with 11 bases between. Germline CDR1 MNHEY, CDR2 SVGAGI. DNA for the CDR3: TGTGCCAGCTCCGGGGGGGTCAATCAGCCCCAGCATTTT. Its translation: CASSGGVNQPQHF.

This clone showed up just a few times. The chain couples TRBV10-3 to TRBJ1-1; a weak D match, TRBD1 (6 bases). V lost 1 base and J 11 bases, leaving 14 bases between the germline ends. Germline V gene sequence: CDR1 ENHRY, CDR2 SYGVKD. The CDR3 is made up of 13 amino acids. CDR3 in amino acids: CAISELQGTGAFF. The DNA for the CDR3 is TGTGCCATCAGTGAGTTACAGGGAACAGGGGCTTTCTTT.

This clone occurred a few times. The V gene is TRBV5-4, the J gene TRBJ2-6; unclear D gene. V lost 4 bases to trimming and J lost 2 bases, with 4 bases between them. Germline V lookup: CDR1 SGHNT, CDR2 YYREEE (reference sequence). The CDR3 covers 13 residues. DNA for the CDR3: TGTGCCAGCAGCCGGGCTGGGGCCAACGTCCTGACTTTC. Amino acid sequence: CASSRAGANVLTF. Drawing the rest from reference TRBV5-4 and TRBJ2-6, the complete variable domain is ETGVTQSPTHLIKTRGQQVTLRCSSQSGHNTVSWYQQALGQGPQFIFQYYREEENGRGNFPPRFSGLQFPNYSSELNVNALELDDSALYLCASSRAGANVLTFGAGSRLTVL.

This clone was counted a few times. Mismatch with germline at one junction end may stem from a read error. This chain links TRBV6-1 with TRBJ2-1, with D possibly TRBD1 on 7 matching bases. Looked up from germline, CDR1 is MNHNS and CDR2 is SASEGT. The length of the CDR3 is 13 residues. The CDR3 loop reads CASSPGGRFKTVF. CDR3 in DNA: TGTGCCAGCAGTCCAGGGGGGAGGTTTAAGACGGTCTTC.

The genes are TRBV12-5 and TRBJ1-1; D perhaps matches TRBD1 (6 bases). V was clipped by 2 bases and J by 0 bases, with 7 bases between them. The CDR3 is 14 residues long. The germline V gene has CDR1 LGHNT and CDR2 FRNRAP. The CDR3 DNA reads as TGTGCTAGTGGTTTGAACAGGGTGAACACTGAAGCTTTCTTT. Encoded protein: CASGLNRVNTEAFF.

This clone appeared a few times. J is TRBJ2-1 and V is TRBV5-1; TRBD1 aligns across 8 bases. The CDR3 has 15 residues. V was pared by 0 bases and J by 9 bases, with 8 bases of the junction left unmatched. Germline assignment: CDR1 SGHRS and CDR2 YFSETQ. CDR3 in DNA: TGCGCCAGCAGCTTGGAAGGACAGGGTAGGGGTGAGCAGTTCTTC. As protein: CASSLEGQGRGEQFF.

V is TRBV5-1 and J is TRBJ2-1, with D maybe TRBD1 (5 bases). Germline V lookup: CDR1 SGHRS, CDR2 YFSETQ. This CDR3 has 13 residues. The ends were cut back, 5 bases at V and 6 bases at J, with 12 bases in the middle. CDR3 sequence reads: CASRDTGRNEQFF. The CDR3 bases are TGCGCCAGCAGGGACACCGGGCGCAATGAGCAGTTCTTC.

The chain links TRBV9 to TRBJ2-5, with D maybe TRBD2 (5 bases). The end of the DNA aligns better with TRBJ2-7, so the J call may be wrong. This CDR3 comprises 15 residues. Germline V gives CDR1 SGDLS, CDR2 YYNGEE. CDR3 loop: CASSVAGSDDYEQYF. Here the CDR3 DNA reads TGTGCCAGCAGCGTAGCTGGTAGCGACGACTACGAGCAGTACTTC.

This sequence joins TRBV10-3 and TRBJ2-7; D possibly corresponds to TRBD1 (5 bases). CDR3 length equals 12 residues. V lost 11 bases, J lost 0 bases, and 11 bases lay in between. Germline values: CDR1 ENHRY, CDR2 SYGVKD. The chain's CDR3 is CASRQTSYEQYF. CDR3 in DNA: TGTGCCTCCAGACAGACCTCCTACGAGCAGTACTTC.

This clone has only one observation. The chain uses TRBV5-6 and TRBJ2-1; no clear D. Between the trimmed V and J ends, which lost 1 base and 3 bases, there was a span of 5 bases. The CDR3 is made up of 13 amino acids. Germline V CDR1 and CDR2: SGHDT, YYEEEE. The CDR3, as DNA: TGTGCCAGCAGCTTGCAGGACTACAATGAGCAGTTCTTC. Its translation: CASSLQDYNEQFF.

This clone came up a few times. The chain has TRBV15 and TRBJ1-4; D call uncertain. Germline V gives CDR1 LNHNV, CDR2 YYDKDF (reference sequence). This CDR3 is built from 15 residues. V dropped 1 base and J dropped 2 bases, with 8 bases sitting between them. This chain's CDR3 is CATSRVTGTNEKLFF. The CDR3 DNA sequence: TGTGCCACCAGCAGAGTGACCGGGACTAATGAAAAACTGTTTTTT.

V and J are TRBV5-1 and TRBJ2-1, with 8 bases fitting TRBD2. Germline V lookup: CDR1 SGHRS, CDR2 YFSETQ. Germline trimming cut 4 bases from V and 9 bases from J; bases unmatched to any gene: 12. This CDR3 region has 15 residues. Written as DNA, the CDR3 is TGCGCCAGCAGCGAGACCGGGGGGGCTCGCGCTGAGCAGTTCTTC. Its protein product is CASSETGGARAEQFF.